This entry lists 7 T cell receptor beta chains sequenced from one sample in a study of response to subunit inactivated influenza vaccine. MiXCR, run by TCRdb on the RT-PCR reads, gives a single entry per CDR3 protein. This table holds about 170,000 distinct CDR3 sequences, around 10% found once. Sequencing used CD8+ T cells sorted from PBMCs, obtained around 25 months after vaccination. These receptors originate from a man aged 50 to 69 who received an inactivated influenza vaccine.

This clonotype was observed a few times. The V gene is TRBV21-1, the J gene TRBJ1-4. TRBV21-1 is designated a pseudogene. The CDR3 is 14 amino acids. This CDR3 reads CASIKREPREKLFF. The CDR3 DNA follows: TGTGCCAGCATTAAAAGGGAACCGAGGGAAAAACTGTTTTTT.

Turning to this clonotype: Its ends do not fully match the called genes, so a read error is possible. The chain recombines TRBV7-9 with TRBJ2-7, with 9 bases fitting TRBD1. The CDR3 totals 15 residues. Per the germline V gene, CDR1 is SEHNR and CDR2 is FQNEAQ (reference sequence). As DNA, the CDR3 is TGTGCCAGCAGCGTAAACAGGGGGCTGTCCTTCGAGCAGTACTTC. It codes for CASSVNRGLSFEQYF.

The chain carries TRBV4-1 and TRBJ1-5; 10 bases align to TRBD1. Trimming took 3 bases from V and 7 from J; bases not matched to a gene: 6. The germline V gene has CDR1 MGHRA and CDR2 YSYEKL. CDR3 length: 15 residues. CDR3 residues: CASSHDRGRGQPQHF. CDR3 nucleotide sequence: TGCGCCAGCAGCCATGACAGGGGGCGAGGACAGCCCCAGCATTTT.

This clonotype was observed at least ten times. V usage is TRBV4-1 and J usage is TRBJ2-7, with TRBD1 as a possible D gene (5 bases). Per the germline V gene, CDR1 is MGHRA and CDR2 is YSYEKL. V was cut by 4 bases and J by 2 bases, with 12 bases left in between. This CDR3 has 14 amino acids. CDR3 sequence (DNA): TGCGCCAGCAGCCCAGGGATCGGAACCTACGAGCAGTACTTC. Translating it yields CASSPGIGTYEQYF.

This clonotype has ten or more counts. The chain links TRBV5-1 to TRBJ2-1; TRBD1 is a possible D gene (5 bases). The CDR3 length is 15 residues. The V end lost 4 bases, the J end lost 3 bases, and 14 bases lay between the germline ends. The germline gives CDR1 SGHRS, CDR2 YFSETQ. CDR3 region: CASSPHETVYNEQFF. The DNA of the CDR3 is TGCGCCAGCAGCCCTCATGAGACAGTCTACAATGAGCAGTTCTTC.

This rearrangement joins TRBV7-6 to TRBJ2-5, with 8 bases that match TRBD1. The CDR3 extends over 19 amino acids. Trimming at V came to 3 bases and at J to 2 bases, leaving 17 bases not matched to a gene. The germline gives CDR1 SGHVS, CDR2 FNYEAQ. The CDR3, as DNA: TGTGCCAGCAGCTTGAGTACGGCGCAGGGGGCTTTGAGACAAGAGACCCAGTACTTC. This codes for CASSLSTAQGALRQETQYF.

This clonotype occurred a few times. The J gene is TRBJ1-6, the V gene TRBV6-1, with no clear D. Trimming took off 2 bases at V and 7 bases at J, with 12 bases between the two ends. This CDR3 comprises 15 residues. Germline CDR1 is MNHNS and CDR2 is SASEGT. This CDR3 is CASSEKGERNSPLHF. CDR3 sequence (DNA): TGTGCCAGCAGTGAAAAGGGAGAGAGGAATTCACCCCTCCACTTT.